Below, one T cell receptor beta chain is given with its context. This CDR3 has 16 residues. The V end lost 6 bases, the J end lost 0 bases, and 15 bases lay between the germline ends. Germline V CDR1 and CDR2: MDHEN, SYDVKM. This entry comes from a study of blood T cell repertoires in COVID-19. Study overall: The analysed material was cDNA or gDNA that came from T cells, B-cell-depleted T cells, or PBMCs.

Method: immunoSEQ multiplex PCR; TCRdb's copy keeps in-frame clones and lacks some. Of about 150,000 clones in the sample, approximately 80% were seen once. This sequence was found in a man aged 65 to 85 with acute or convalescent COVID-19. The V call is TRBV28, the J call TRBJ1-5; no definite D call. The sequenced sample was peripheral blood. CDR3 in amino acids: CASRPAGLYSNQPQHF. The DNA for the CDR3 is TGTGCCAGCAGACCCGCAGGACTTTATAGCAATCAGCCCCAGCATTTT.